This T cell receptor beta chain came from a study of blood T cell repertoires in COVID-19 (dated by TCRdb to the early 2020s). Notes on the research overall: Samples from collaborators originated in the United States, Italy and Spain and spanned both the acute and convalescent phases of COVID-19. A freely available public database, intended as a resource for researchers studying the immune response to SARS-CoV-2, is where the repertoires were released. The material from the prospective study consisted of cDNA or gDNA derived from T cells, B-cell-depleted T cells, or PBMCs. Where HLA class I and class II types were available, the types were taken from metadata supplied by the sample provider, not from assay-based typing. Sample metadata almost always included a de-identified subject ID, COVID-19 status, age in years and sex. The samples were drawn from two sources: the first 160 participants of the ongoing ImmuneRACE study, and over 950 subjects contributed by 6 global collaborators. Deeply sampled blood TCRbeta repertoires from subjects exposed to, actively infected with, or recovered from COVID-19 were included in the dataset.

At one collaborating source in Seattle, patients were enrolled during active infection and were followed longitudinally through the course of disease. Whole blood was collected in K2EDTA tubes by collaborating institutions according to the institutions' own protocols. For TCRbeta analysis, collaborators shipped samples as frozen whole blood, isolated PBMCs, or DNA extracted from either of those sample types. This clone was seen a handful of times. Its cognate antigen has yet to be identified. Base qualities were left out, and no much larger clone turns up one base away. The immunoSEQ Assay, a bias-controlled multiplex PCR, was used to amplify TCRbeta CDR3 regions from genomic DNA. Processing in the source paper ran as follows. The number of nucleated cells in each sample was estimated from the amplification of reference gene primers within the assay. To quantify the absolute abundance of each unique TCRbeta CDR3 rearrangement, sequence reads were collapsed and filtered. For each sample, productive Simpson clonality was calculated by taking the square root of Simpson's diversity index across productive rearrangements. TCRdb stores this immuneACCESS table with in-frame sequences only. Part of the clones is absent; in the studies checked, under half of the shortfall reflects unresolved V genes, and no reason is known for the rest. V and J calls and clone size are given by that table; D and trimming were obtained from the DNA. This sample comprises roughly 130,000 clones, roughly 83% of them detected only once. Around 5% of the sample belongs to the ten largest clones.

Sequences MNHEY (CDR1) and SVGEGT (CDR2) are obtained from the germline V gene. Its CDR3 holds 17 amino acids, cysteine through phenylalanine. CDR3 DNA only is kept here, 51 bases in frame from base 1. The V end gives up 6 bases and the J end 2 bases, leaving 12 bases in the junction not matched to a gene. Study-wide findings and limitations: The amount of clinical and demographic metadata varied by source and participant and was provided uncurated.

The sequence came from a woman in her 70s with COVID-19, enrolled during active disease. The sequencing input was peripheral blood. Rearrangement joined TRBV6-2 or TRBV6-3 to TRBJ2-1, with 8 bases in between that match TRBD2. The bases are TGTGCCAGCAGCCACGCCGGGGGGGTAGGGACCTACAATGAGCAGTTCTTC. Its coded protein is CASSHAGGVGTYNEQFF.